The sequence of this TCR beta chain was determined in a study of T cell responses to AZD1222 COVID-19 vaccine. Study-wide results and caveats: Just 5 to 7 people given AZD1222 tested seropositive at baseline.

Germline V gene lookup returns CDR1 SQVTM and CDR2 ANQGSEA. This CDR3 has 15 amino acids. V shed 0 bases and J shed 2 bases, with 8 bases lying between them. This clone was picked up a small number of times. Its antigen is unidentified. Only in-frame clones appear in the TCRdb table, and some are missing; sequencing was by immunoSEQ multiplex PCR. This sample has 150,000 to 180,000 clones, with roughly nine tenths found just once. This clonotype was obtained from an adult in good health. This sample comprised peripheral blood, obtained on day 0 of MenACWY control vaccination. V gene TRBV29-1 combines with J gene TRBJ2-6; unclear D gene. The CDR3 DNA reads TGCAGCGTTGAAGAGGGAATTCCTGGGGCCAACGTCCTGACTTTC. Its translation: CSVEEGIPGANVLTF. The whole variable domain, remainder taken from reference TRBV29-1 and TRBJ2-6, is SAVISQKPSRDICQRGTSLTIQCQVDSQVTMMFWYRQQPGQSLTLIATANQGSEATYESGFVIDKFPISRPNLTFSTLTVSNMSPEDSSIYLCSVEEGIPGANVLTFGAGSRLTVL.